Ten or more counts support the clone carrying this T cell receptor beta chain. Its antigen remains unknown. The sample is drawn from a study of T-cell reconstitution after alpha-beta-depleted transplantation in children. Study-level points and caveats: Surviving recipient T cells and thymic progenitors produced the high day-60 TCRbeta diversity seen in some patients. Alpha-beta T cells about two months after transplant reportedly derived from several hundred expanded graft clones. By one year post-transplant, T-cell counts and diversity largely arose from T cells that were newly produced.

Unique molecular identifiers were used in preparing the TCRbeta library. TCRdb passed the PCR reads through MiXCR, listing each CDR3 protein once. The data show about 200,000 distinct CDR3 sequences, 7% to 9% seen once. This sample comprised PBMCs, mostly from graft donor cells, obtained 360 days after TCRalphabeta/CD19-depleted stem cell transplant. The origin of this receptor is a male patient aged 2-15 years who had a stem cell transplant for acute myeloid leukemia, so the T cells may come from the graft donor.

For the CDR3, the DNA is TGTGCCACCAGTGATTCTCCGGGAGGGCAGGAGGATTACAATGAGCAGTTCTTC. Protein product: CATSDSPGGQEDYNEQFF. V and J are TRBV24-1 and TRBJ2-1, with TRBD2 identical over 8 bases. The CDR3 covers 18 residues. Germline assignment: CDR1 KGHDR and CDR2 SFDVKD. Trimming at V came to 2 bases and at J to 4 bases, leaving 12 bases not matched to a gene.